The 21 T cell receptor beta chains listed next were all sequenced from one sample in a study of T cells in Graves' hyperthyroidism and ophthalmopathy. RNA transcripts yielded amplified TCR beta CDR3 regions. When the TCR CDR3 underwent first-round RT-PCR, the HTBI primer set was used. One entry per CDR3 protein results from TCRdb running MiXCR on the multiplex PCR reads. The data contain over 500,000 distinct CDR3 sequences, about 16% of them singletons. Sample: blood. The source is a woman under 40 with Graves' ophthalmopathy.

This clonotype was picked up a small number of times. The V gene is TRBV20-1, the J gene TRBJ1-3, with 7 bases aligning to TRBD1. The V and J ends lost 3 bases and 0 bases, in that order; junction bases with no gene match: 5. The CDR3 covers 15 residues. Germline values: CDR1 DFQATT, CDR2 SNEGSKA (reference sequence). The CDR3 protein is CSARPDRVSGNTIYF. CDR3 sequence (DNA): TGCAGTGCTAGGCCTGACAGGGTCTCTGGAAACACCATATATTTT.

The chain recombines TRBV5-1 with TRBJ1-5; D is possibly TRBD1 (6 bases). Germline V CDR1 and CDR2: SGHRS, YFSETQ. This CDR3 comprises 15 residues. Trimming left V 3 bases short and J 6 bases short, with 16 bases between. The CDR3 coding sequence is TGCGCCAGCAGCTCCGGCGGGGGGCAAGGTCAGCCCCAGCATTTT. Translation: CASSSGGGQGQPQHF.

This clonotype was counted ten times or more. J is TRBJ2-3 and V is TRBV2; 10 bases are a match to TRBD2. The CDR3 has 19 amino acids. Germline V CDR1 and CDR2: SNHLY, FYNNEI. V trimming: 7 bases; J trimming: 3 bases; junction bases outside the gene matches: 19. CDR3 sequence: CASTPYAESGRALTDTQYF. The CDR3 DNA reads as TGTGCCAGCACCCCCTATGCGGAGAGCGGGAGGGCCTTAACAGATACGCAGTATTTT.

This clonotype was found many times. The rearrangement joins TRBV18 to TRBJ2-7; unclear D gene. The CDR3 spans 15 residues. Trimming stripped 4 bases from V and 2 bases from J, with 15 bases between. Germline assignment: CDR1 KGHSH and CDR2 LQKENI. The CDR3 is CASSLEAVVTYEQYF. CDR3 coding DNA: TGTGCCAGCTCACTTGAGGCGGTTGTCACCTACGAGCAGTACTTC.

The table lists this clonotype with many counts. The V and J genes are TRBV7-3 and TRBJ2-1; TRBD2 agrees at 10 bases. The CDR3 runs 15 residues. CDR1 is SGHTA, CDR2 FQGTGA, per germline. The trim removed 5 bases at V and 6 bases at J, leaving 7 bases unmatched. The CDR3 reads CASSPGTSAVNEQFF. CDR3 nucleotides: TGTGCCAGCAGCCCAGGGACTAGCGCCGTCAATGAGCAGTTCTTC.

The rearrangement uses TRBV20-1 and TRBJ2-4; tentatively, D is TRBD1 (5 bases). The CDR3 extends over 16 amino acids. Germline values: CDR1 DFQATT, CDR2 SNEGSKA (reference sequence). V lost 0 bases, J lost 3 bases, and 15 bases lay in between. CDR3 protein: CSARDNPGIVKNIQYF. Here the CDR3 DNA reads TGCAGTGCTAGAGATAACCCAGGGATAGTCAAAAACATTCAGTACTTC.

In its sample, this clonotype was seen many times. The chain couples TRBV3-1 to TRBJ2-7, with D tentatively TRBD2 (5 bases). CDR1 LGHDT and CDR2 YNNKEL come from the germline V gene (reference sequence). V shed 3 bases and J shed 3 bases, with 15 bases lying between them. The CDR3 is 15 amino acids. The DNA for the CDR3 is TGTGCCAGCAGCCAGTCAATCGTAGCGATCTACGAGCAGTACTTC. Its translation is CASSQSIVAIYEQYF.

The J gene is TRBJ2-7, the V gene TRBV6-1; D not certain. V gave up 5 bases and J gave up 0 bases, with 8 bases separating them. The CDR3 runs to 13 residues. Germline loops: CDR1 MNHNS, CDR2 SASEGT. In DNA form, the CDR3 reads TGTGCCAGCAGTCGCGTGGGCTCCTACGAGCAGTACTTC. Residues: CASSRVGSYEQYF.

This clonotype was observed many times. This chain joins TRBV13 and TRBJ2-1; 12 bases are shared with TRBD2. The ends lost 6 bases at V and 9 bases at J; junction bases unmatched: 9. The CDR3 is made up of 15 amino acids. Germline CDR1 reads PRHDT; CDR2 reads FYEKMQ (reference sequence). CDR3: CASSLTSGSNREQFF. CDR3 coding DNA: TGTGCCAGCAGTCTGACTAGCGGGAGTAATCGTGAGCAGTTCTTC.

This clonotype was counted at least ten times. This chain links TRBV28 with TRBJ2-7, with TRBD1 matching over 8 bases. Germline lookup yields CDR1 MDHEN and CDR2 SYDVKM. The ends lost 6 bases at V and 3 bases at J; junction bases unmatched: 10. The CDR3 spans 15 residues. CDR3 nucleotide sequence: TGTGCCAGCAGAAGAAGCAGGGGGCGCGTCTACGAGCAGTACTTC. It is translated as CASRRSRGRVYEQYF.

This clonotype was found many times. V usage is TRBV13 and J usage is TRBJ1-5, with D possibly being TRBD1 (5 bases). The CDR3 consists of 12 residues. In germline, CDR1 is PRHDT, CDR2 FYEKMQ (reference sequence). V was pared by 2 bases and J by 8 bases, with 7 bases between. CDR3 sequence reads: CASSLQGKPQHF. CDR3 in DNA: TGTGCCAGCAGCTTACAGGGTAAGCCCCAGCATTTT.

The V and J genes are TRBV6-2 or TRBV6-3 and TRBJ2-5; 8 nucleotides match TRBD2. With 4 bases clipped from V and 2 bases from J, the junction kept 9 bases outside the gene matches. From germline, CDR1 is MNHEY and CDR2 SVGEGT. The CDR3 sequence is 16 residues long. The CDR3 region is CASSWWGREAQETQYF. The CDR3 DNA reads as TGTGCCAGCAGTTGGTGGGGGCGGGAGGCACAAGAGACCCAGTACTTC.

In its sample, this clonotype was seen many times. The chain uses TRBV20-1 and TRBJ2-1; 10 bases are a match to TRBD2. After removal of 0 bases from V and 3 bases from J, the junction contained 5 bases not matched to a gene. CDR1 and CDR2 from the germline V gene are DFQATT and SNEGSKA (reference sequence). The CDR3 runs to 16 residues. CDR3 protein: CSARDGLAGVYNEQFF. In DNA, the CDR3 is TGCAGTGCTAGAGATGGGCTAGCGGGAGTCTACAATGAGCAGTTCTTC.

There are a few counts of this clonotype. This chain links TRBV7-2 with TRBJ2-7; D may be TRBD1 or TRBD2 (6 bases each). Germline V gene data show CDR1 as SGHTA and CDR2 as FQGNSA. The CDR3 length is 16 residues. V was trimmed by 1 base and J by 0 bases, leaving 13 bases between them. The CDR3 region is CASSLDGGGVSYEQYF. The CDR3 region has the DNA TGTGCCAGCAGCTTAGACGGGGGCGGGGTCTCCTACGAGCAGTACTTC. The variable domain in full, with the rest retrieved from reference TRBV7-2 and TRBJ2-7, is GAGVSQSPSNKVTEKGKDVELRCDPISGHTALYWYRQSLGQGLEFLIYFQGNSAPDKSGLPSDRFSAERTGGSVSTLTIQRTQQEDSAVYLCASSLDGGGVSYEQYFGPGTRLTVT.

This chain connects TRBV10-3 to TRBJ2-1, with D perhaps matching TRBD2 (5 bases). The CDR3 has 14 amino acids. V was pared by 8 bases and J by 0 bases, with 11 bases between. Germline CDR1 reads ENHRY; CDR2 reads SYGVKD. The DNA for the CDR3 is TGTGCCATCCACGGGGAAAGCTCCTACAATGAGCAGTTCTTC. This gives the protein CAIHGESSYNEQFF.

This clonotype occurred many times. The gene calls are TRBV3-1 and TRBJ1-2; D is possibly TRBD1 (5 bases). The CDR3 consists of 14 residues. Germline V lookup: CDR1 LGHDT, CDR2 YNNKEL (reference sequence). Trimming took 0 bases from V and 4 from J, leaving 9 bases between them. The CDR3 here is CASSQDGRGYGYTF. The CDR3 DNA is TGTGCCAGCAGCCAAGATGGGAGGGGCTATGGCTACACCTTC.

This clonotype was picked up many times. The chain uses TRBV29-1 and TRBJ2-5, with D uncertain. This CDR3 has 13 amino acids. Germline values: CDR1 SQVTM, CDR2 ANQGSEA. V lost 4 bases to trimming and J lost 5 bases, with 14 bases between them. The CDR3 region has the DNA TGCAGCGTTGGGGCAGTCCTCCGGGAGACCCAGTACTTC. Its translation: CSVGAVLRETQYF.

The V and J genes are TRBV5-1 and TRBJ2-1; TRBD2 is a possible D gene (6 bases). Trimming pared 7 bases from V and 9 bases from J, leaving 11 bases between. The CDR3 loop spans 11 amino acids. Germline V gene data show CDR1 as SGHRS and CDR2 as YFSETQ. The CDR3 DNA reads TGCGCCAGCGCTCGGGACTTTGAGCAGTTCTTC. Amino acids: CASARDFEQFF. Full variable domain (missing parts from reference TRBV5-1 and TRBJ2-1): KAGVTQTPRYLIKTRGQQVTLSCSPISGHRSVSWYQQTPGQGLQFLFEYFSETQRNKGNFPGRFSGRQFSNSRSEMNVSTLELGDSALYLCASARDFEQFFGPGTRLTVL.

This chain links TRBV4-3 with TRBJ1-1, with a tentative D call TRBD1 (6 bases). Germline V gene data show CDR1 as LGHNA and CDR2 as YSLEER. The CDR3 has 15 amino acids. Trimming cost V 0 bases and J 5 bases, with 13 bases left between them. The CDR3 DNA follows: TGCGCCAGCAGCCAAGATAGGGGGACATATACTGAAGCTTTCTTT. Translating it yields CASSQDRGTYTEAFF.

This clonotype was picked up many times. The gene calls are TRBV30 and TRBJ1-2; D is unresolved. This CDR3 region has 11 residues. The germline V and J ends were trimmed by 0 bases and 8 bases, with 7 bases remaining between them. Germline assignment: CDR1 GTSNPN and CDR2 SVGIG (reference sequence). The CDR3 DNA sequence: TGTGCCTGGAGTGTACGCGTCGGCTACACCTTC. Protein sequence: CAWSVRVGYTF.

This clonotype has ten or more counts. This chain uses TRBV2 with TRBJ1-4; TRBD1 aligns across 12 bases. The ends lost 6 bases at V and 6 bases at J; junction bases unmatched: 8. Germline V gene lookup returns CDR1 SNHLY and CDR2 FYNNEI. There are 16 residues in the CDR3. CDR3 DNA sequence: TGTGCCAGCAGATCGGGACAGGGGGCGAATCATGAAAAACTGTTTTTT. Translated: CASRSGQGANHEKLFF.